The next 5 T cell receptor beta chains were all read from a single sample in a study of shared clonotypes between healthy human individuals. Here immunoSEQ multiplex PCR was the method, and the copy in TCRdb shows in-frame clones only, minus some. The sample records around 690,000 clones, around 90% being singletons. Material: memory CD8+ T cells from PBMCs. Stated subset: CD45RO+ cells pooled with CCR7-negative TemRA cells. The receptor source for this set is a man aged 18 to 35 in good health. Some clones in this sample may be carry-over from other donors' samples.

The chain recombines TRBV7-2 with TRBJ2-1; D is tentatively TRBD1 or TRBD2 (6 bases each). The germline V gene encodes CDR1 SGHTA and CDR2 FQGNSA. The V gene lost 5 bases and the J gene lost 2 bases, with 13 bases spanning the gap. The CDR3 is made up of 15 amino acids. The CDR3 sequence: CASSPRGATYNEQFF. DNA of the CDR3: TGTGCCAGCAGCCCGAGGGGGGCCACCTACAATGAGCAGTTCTTC.

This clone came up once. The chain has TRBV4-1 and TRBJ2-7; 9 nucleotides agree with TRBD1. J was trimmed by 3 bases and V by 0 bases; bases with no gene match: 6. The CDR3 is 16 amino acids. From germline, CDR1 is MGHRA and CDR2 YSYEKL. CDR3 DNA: TGCGCCAGCAGCCAAGAGGGAGGGACAGGGTTCTACGAGCAGTACTTC. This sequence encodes CASSQEGGTGFYEQYF.

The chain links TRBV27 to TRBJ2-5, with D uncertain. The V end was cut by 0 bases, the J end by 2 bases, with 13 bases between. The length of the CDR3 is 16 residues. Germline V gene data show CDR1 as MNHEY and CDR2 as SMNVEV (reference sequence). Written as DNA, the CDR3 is TGTGCCAGCAGTTTATCTCCAGGAACTATGCAAGAGACCCAGTACTTC. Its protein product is CASSLSPGTMQETQYF.

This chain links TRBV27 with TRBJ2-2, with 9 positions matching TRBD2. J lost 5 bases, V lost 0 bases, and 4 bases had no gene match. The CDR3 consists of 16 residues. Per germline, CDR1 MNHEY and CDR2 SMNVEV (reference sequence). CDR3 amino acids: CASSLSTSGATGELFF. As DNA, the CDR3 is TGTGCCAGCAGTTTATCGACTAGCGGAGCGACCGGGGAGCTGTTTTTT.

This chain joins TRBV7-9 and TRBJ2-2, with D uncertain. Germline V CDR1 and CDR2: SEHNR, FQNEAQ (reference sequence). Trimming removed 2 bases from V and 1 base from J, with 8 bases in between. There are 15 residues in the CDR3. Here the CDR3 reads CASSLRVLNTGELFF. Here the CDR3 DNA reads TGTGCCAGCAGCTTACGGGTCCTGAACACCGGGGAGCTGTTTTTT.